This TCR beta chain originates from a study of identical twins. TCRdb fed the 5' RACE reads into MiXCR, producing one record per CDR3 protein. In the table there are about 530,000 distinct CDR3 sequences, roughly 15% of which are singletons. Every sampled donor was Caucasian and healthy. Germline V gene lookup returns CDR1 SGHKS and CDR2 YYEKEE (reference sequence). This CDR3 is built from 13 residues. Trimming stripped 4 bases from V and 5 bases from J, with 12 bases between. The same sample was also used in a study of yellow fever vaccine responses in identical twins.

The rearrangement uses TRBV5-5 and TRBJ2-5, with D perhaps matching TRBD1 or TRBD2 (5 bases each). The sequenced material came from CD4+ T cells sorted from blood. The clonotype originates from a woman aged 18-29 years in good health. The CDR3 DNA reads as TGTGCCAGCAGCGGGATGTGGGACGAGACCCAGTACTTC. Encoded protein: CASSGMWDETQYF. Supplemented by reference TRBV5-5 and TRBJ2-5, the full variable domain reads DAGVTQSPTHLIKTRGQQVTLRCSPISGHKSVSWYQQVLGQGPQFIFQYYEKEERGRGNFPDRFSARQFPNYSSELNVNALLLGDSALYLCASSGMWDETQYFGPGTRLLVL.